The clone carrying this T cell receptor beta chain was counted a few times. Looked up from germline, CDR1 is SGHVS and CDR2 is FNYEAQ. V was clipped by 8 bases and J by 2 bases, with 20 bases between them. The CDR3 is 16 residues long. This entry belongs to a study of blood T cells in healthy people across ages. The use of a sample-barcoded 5' primer and a J-beta primer mix characterized a second PCR of 7 to 11 cycles. MiXCR, applied by TCRdb to the 5' RACE reads, yields one record per CDR3 protein. The sample lists more than 800,000 distinct CDR3 sequences; 45% were seen once. The TCR originated in a woman aged 60-75 years in good health. The chain has TRBV7-6 and TRBJ2-3; the D is unclear. The specimen was blood. CDR3 sequence reads: CASCPGVAAPTDTQYF. The CDR3 coding sequence is TGTGCCAGCTGCCCGGGCGTTGCTGCCCCCACAGATACGCAGTATTTT.